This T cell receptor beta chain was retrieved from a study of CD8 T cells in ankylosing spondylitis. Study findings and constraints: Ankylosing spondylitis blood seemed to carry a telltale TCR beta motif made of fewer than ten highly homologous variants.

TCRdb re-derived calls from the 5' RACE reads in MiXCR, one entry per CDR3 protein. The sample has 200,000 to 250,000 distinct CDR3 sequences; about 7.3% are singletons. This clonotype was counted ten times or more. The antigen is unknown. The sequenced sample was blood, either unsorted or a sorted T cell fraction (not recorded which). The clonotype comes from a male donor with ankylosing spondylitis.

DNA for the CDR3: TGTGCCAGCAGCAGATTAAGGGCAGATCAGCCCCAGCATTTT. Translating it yields CASSRLRADQPQHF. The chain recombines TRBV7-9 with TRBJ1-5, with D uncertain. Germline values: CDR1 SEHNR, CDR2 FQNEAQ (reference sequence). V lost 5 bases and J lost 5, with 13 bases in between. The CDR3 sequence is 14 residues long.